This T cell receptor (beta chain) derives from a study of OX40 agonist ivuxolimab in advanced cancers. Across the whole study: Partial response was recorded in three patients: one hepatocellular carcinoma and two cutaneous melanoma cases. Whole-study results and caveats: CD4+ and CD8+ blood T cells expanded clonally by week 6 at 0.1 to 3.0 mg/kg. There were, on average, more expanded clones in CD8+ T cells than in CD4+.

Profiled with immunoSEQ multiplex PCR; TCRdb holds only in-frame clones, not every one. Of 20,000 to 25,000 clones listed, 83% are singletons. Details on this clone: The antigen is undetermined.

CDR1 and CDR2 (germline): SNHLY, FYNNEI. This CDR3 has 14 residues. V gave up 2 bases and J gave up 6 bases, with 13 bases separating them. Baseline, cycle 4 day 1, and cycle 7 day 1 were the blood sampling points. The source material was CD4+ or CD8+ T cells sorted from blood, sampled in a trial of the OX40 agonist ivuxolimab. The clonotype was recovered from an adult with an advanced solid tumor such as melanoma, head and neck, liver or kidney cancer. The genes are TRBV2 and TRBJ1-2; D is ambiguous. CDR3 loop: CASSEFPRTDGYTF. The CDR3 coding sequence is TGTGCCAGCAGTGAATTCCCCCGTACGGATGGCTACACCTTC.